This T cell receptor beta chain was observed in a study of MAIT cells during Salmonella Paratyphi A infection (dated by TCRdb to 2015 to 2018). In the study overall: Adult volunteers aged 18 to 60 ingested a single dose of 1-5x10^3 CFU of S. Paratyphi A strain NVGH308. Diagnosed volunteers received ciprofloxacin 500 mg twice daily for 14 days starting at diagnosis. Results and caveats for the whole study, not just this receptor: Space occupied by over-represented MAIT clonotypes fell significantly from baseline to mid-infection (around 0.15 to 0.10), with no significant post-infection difference. Diagnosed volunteers showed more expansion or contraction among top five MAIT clonotypes than healthy controls (around 0.57 versus 0.12), suggesting infection-driven repertoire reshaping. Although the availability of volunteer samples limited sample sizes, the sizes were judged adequate for detecting differences between groups. MAIT TRBV usage was oligoclonal, favouring TRBV20 and TRBV6, and appeared unchanged by infection.

Comment on this clonotype: No cognate antigen has been identified for it. Base qualities are not at hand, and no much larger clone is one base apart.

Library preparation employed 5' RACE. TCRbeta was amplified in two rounds of PCR using Phusion High-Fidelity polymerase, and the primers added sample-specific barcodes. Template-switch cDNA synthesis with SMARTScribe reverse transcriptase and a TRBC-specific primer was used to generate TCRbeta libraries. After barcoding, samples were pooled and then prepared using the NEBNext Ultra DNA Library Prep Kit for Illumina. Sequencing of libraries was performed on an Illumina MiSeq with the MiSeq reagent kit v2, 300 cycles. The paper's data handling went like this. Jemultiplexer was used to demultiplex reads by barcode, and MiTCR with default parameters handled the alignment. Non-functional sequences were removed with VDJtools, and each clonotype was defined by its amino acid sequence, with frequencies calculated from the assigned sequence reads. The clonal space homeostasis analysis grouped clonotypes by frequency into over-represented (0.05-1), large, medium and small bins. The public reads were quality trimmed at Q25 with fastp and then assembled into clones with MiXCR by TCRdb, keeping productive beta chains. Each entry merges the rows of one CDR3 protein and shows their most common DNA and genes. These V and J calls derive from TCRdb rather than the authors' analysis. In this sample the table shows over 800 distinct CDR3 sequences, under 25% of which occur a single time. The top ten constitute about 35% of the sample.

The CDR3 runs 17 residues from the cysteine to the phenylalanine. This entry keeps only the CDR3 DNA: 51 bases, framed from base 1. V loses 6 bases at its end and J loses 2 bases; junction bases beyond the gene matches: 10. For CDR1 and CDR2, the germline V gene (reference sequence) lists DFQATT and SNEGSKA. The intended sense of this specimen's time point label: mid-infection, around enteric fever diagnosis. Using flow cytometry, MAIT cells, defined as Valpha7.2+ CD161+ T cells, were identified and sorted. In roughly six volunteers who developed enteric fever after controlled oral challenge with live Salmonella Paratyphi A, circulating MAIT cell TCRbeta repertoires were profiled over time. MAIT cell samples were contributed by each diagnosed volunteer at pre-infection, mid-infection and post-infection timepoints. Enteric fever was diagnosed on the basis of Paratyphi A bacteremia and/or persistent fever above 38 degrees C lasting more than 12 hours. Diagnosis of infection in challenged volunteers occurred between day 4 and day 7 after challenge. Between about 4,500 and 11,000 MAIT cells per sample were sorted directly into RNAqueous-Micro lysis buffer for RNA extraction. Lymphoprep gradient centrifugation was used to isolate peripheral blood mononuclear cells from blood samples and leukocyte cones. Cell sorting used a BD FACSAria Fusion or BD FACSAria III sorter.

This TCR was sampled from a person between 18 and 75 years old who was deliberately infected with Salmonella Paratyphi A in a paratyphoid fever challenge study. The chain is assembled from TRBV20-1 and TRBJ2-3; TRBD2 agrees with 14 junctional bases. The sequences come from MAIT cells from PBMCs, collected at the middle sampling point of the challenge study. The nucleotide sequence is given as TGCAGTGCGCCACCGGGACTAGCGGGAGTCTCCACAGATACGCAGTATTTT. Its protein is CSAPPGLAGVSTDTQYF.